Reported below is one T cell receptor (beta chain). The data stem from a study of blood T cell repertoires in COVID-19. Study as a whole: Nucleic acid was either cDNA or gDNA, and it came from T cells, B-cell-depleted T cells, or PBMCs.

Profiling relied on immunoSEQ multiplex PCR, and the TCRdb table lists in-frame clones only, not all of them. The sample holds approximately 170,000 clones, about 80% seen once. Germline CDR1 reads MNHNS; CDR2 reads SASEGT. V gave up 3 bases and J gave up 11 bases, with 11 bases separating them. This CDR3 comprises 13 residues. The receptor's source is a man aged 65 to 85 with active or convalescent COVID-19. Sequenced: peripheral blood. The chain is built from TRBV6-1 and TRBJ1-6; D might be TRBD1 (5 bases). The CDR3 DNA follows: TGTGCCAGCAGTGAGGGTCAGGGTACACCCCTCCACTTT. Its protein product is CASSEGQGTPLHF.